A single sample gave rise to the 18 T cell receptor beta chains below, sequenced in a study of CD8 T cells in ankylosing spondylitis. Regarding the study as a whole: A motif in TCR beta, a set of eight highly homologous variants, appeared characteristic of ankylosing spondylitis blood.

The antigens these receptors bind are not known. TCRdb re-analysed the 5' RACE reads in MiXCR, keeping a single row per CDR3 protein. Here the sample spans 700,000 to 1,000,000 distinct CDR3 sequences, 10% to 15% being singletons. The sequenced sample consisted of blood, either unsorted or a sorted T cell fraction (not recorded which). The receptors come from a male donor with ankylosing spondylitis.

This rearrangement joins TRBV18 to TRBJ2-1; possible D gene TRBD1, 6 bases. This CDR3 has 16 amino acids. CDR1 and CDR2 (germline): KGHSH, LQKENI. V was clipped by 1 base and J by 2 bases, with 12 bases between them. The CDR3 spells CASSPLRDTAYNEQFF. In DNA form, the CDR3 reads TGTGCCAGCTCACCACTTAGGGACACAGCCTACAATGAGCAGTTCTTC.

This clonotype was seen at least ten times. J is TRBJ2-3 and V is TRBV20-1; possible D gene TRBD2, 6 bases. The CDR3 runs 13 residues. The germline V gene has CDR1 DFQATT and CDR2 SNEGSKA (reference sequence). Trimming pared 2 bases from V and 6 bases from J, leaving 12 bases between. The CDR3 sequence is CSARYPLADTQYF. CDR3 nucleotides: TGCAGTGCTAGATATCCTCTAGCGGATACGCAGTATTTT.

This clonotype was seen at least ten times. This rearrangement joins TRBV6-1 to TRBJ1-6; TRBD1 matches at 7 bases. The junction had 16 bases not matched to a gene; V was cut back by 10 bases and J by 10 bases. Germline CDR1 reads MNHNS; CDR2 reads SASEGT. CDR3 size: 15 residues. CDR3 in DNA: TGTGCCACGCTACCACGAGAGGGGGCAGGGTCACCCCTCCACTTT. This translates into CATLPREGAGSPLHF.

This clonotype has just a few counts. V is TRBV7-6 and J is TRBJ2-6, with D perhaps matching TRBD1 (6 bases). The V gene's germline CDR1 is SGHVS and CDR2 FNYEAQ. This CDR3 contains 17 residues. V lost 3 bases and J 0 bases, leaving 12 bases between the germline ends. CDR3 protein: CASSLTGHRSGANVLTF. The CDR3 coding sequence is TGTGCCAGCAGCTTGACGGGACACCGCTCTGGGGCCAACGTCCTGACTTTC. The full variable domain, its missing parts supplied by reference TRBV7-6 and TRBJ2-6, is GAGVSQSPRYKVTKRGQDVALRCDPISGHVSLYWYRQALGQGPEFLTYFNYEAQQDKSGLPNDRFSAERPEGSISTLTIQRTEQRDSAMYRCASSLTGHRSGANVLTFGAGSRLTVL.

CDR3 protein: CASSKIRGTEAFF. In DNA, the CDR3 is TGTGCCAGCAGCAAAATCAGGGGGACTGAAGCTTTCTTT. The rearrangement links TRBV6-2 or TRBV6-3 to TRBJ1-1, with TRBD1 identical over 7 bases. From germline, CDR1 is MNHEY and CDR2 SVGEGT. The CDR3 totals 13 residues. The trim removed 6 bases at V and 5 bases at J, leaving 6 bases unmatched.

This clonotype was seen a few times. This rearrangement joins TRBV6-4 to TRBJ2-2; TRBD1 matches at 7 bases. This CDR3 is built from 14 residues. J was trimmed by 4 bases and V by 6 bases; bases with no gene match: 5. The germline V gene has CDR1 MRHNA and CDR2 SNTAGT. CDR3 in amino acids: CASSPTGFTGELFF. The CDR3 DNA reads TGTGCCAGCAGCCCGACAGGGTTCACCGGGGAGCTGTTTTTT.

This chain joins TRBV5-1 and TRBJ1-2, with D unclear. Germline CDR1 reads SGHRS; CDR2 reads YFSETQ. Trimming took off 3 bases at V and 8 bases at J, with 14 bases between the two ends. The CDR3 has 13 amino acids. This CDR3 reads CASSSEAGEGYTF. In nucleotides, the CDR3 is TGCGCCAGCAGCTCAGAAGCTGGTGAAGGCTACACCTTC.

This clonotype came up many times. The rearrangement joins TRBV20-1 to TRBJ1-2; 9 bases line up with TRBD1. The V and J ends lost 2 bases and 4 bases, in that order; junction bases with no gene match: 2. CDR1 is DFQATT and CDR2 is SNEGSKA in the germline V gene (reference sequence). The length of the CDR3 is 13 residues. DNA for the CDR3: TGCAGTGCTAGATCGACAGGGGGCTATGGCTACACCTTC. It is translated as CSARSTGGYGYTF.

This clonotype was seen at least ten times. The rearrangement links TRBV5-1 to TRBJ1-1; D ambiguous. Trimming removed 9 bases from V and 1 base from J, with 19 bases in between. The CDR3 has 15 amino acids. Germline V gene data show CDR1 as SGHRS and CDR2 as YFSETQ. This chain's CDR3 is CATRTLGGSNTEAFF. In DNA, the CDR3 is TGCGCCACCAGGACTTTGGGCGGATCGAACACTGAAGCTTTCTTT.

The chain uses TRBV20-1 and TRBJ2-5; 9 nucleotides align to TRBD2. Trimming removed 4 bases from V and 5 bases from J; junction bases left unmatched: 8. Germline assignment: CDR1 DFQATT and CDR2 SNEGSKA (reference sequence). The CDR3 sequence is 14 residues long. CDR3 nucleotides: TGCAGTGCTACTAGCGGGGCCGCCAGGGAGACCCAGTACTTC. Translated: CSATSGAARETQYF.

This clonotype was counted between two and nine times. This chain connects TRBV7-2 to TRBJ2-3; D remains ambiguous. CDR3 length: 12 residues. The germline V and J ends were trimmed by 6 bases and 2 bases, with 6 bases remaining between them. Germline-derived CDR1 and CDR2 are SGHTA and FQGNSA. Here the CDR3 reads CASRRITDTQYF. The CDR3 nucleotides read TGTGCCAGCAGACGCATCACAGATACGCAGTATTTT.

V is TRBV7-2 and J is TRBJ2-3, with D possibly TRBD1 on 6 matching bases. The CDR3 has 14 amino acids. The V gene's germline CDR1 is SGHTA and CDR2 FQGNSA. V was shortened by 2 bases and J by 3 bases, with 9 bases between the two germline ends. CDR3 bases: TGTGCCAGCAGCTTAAGCCAGGGGACAGATACGCAGTATTTT. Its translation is CASSLSQGTDTQYF.

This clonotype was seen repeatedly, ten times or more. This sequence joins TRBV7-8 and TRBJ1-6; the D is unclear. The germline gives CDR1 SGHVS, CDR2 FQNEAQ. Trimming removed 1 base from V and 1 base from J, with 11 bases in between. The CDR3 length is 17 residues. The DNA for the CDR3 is TGTGCCAGCAGCTTAGGCCGTGTCGGTTCCTATAATTCACCCCTCCACTTT. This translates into CASSLGRVGSYNSPLHF.

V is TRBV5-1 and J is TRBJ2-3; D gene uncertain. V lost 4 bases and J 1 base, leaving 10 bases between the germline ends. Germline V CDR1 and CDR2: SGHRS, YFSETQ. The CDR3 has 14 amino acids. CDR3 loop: CASSTTSGTDTQYF. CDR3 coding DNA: TGCGCCAGCAGCACCACCTCGGGCACAGATACGCAGTATTTT.

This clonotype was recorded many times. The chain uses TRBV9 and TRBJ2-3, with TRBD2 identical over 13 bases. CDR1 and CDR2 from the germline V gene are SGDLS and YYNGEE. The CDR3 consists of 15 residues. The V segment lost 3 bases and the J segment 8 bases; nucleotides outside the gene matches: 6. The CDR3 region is CASSGLAGGVGTQYF. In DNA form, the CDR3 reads TGTGCCAGCAGCGGACTAGCGGGAGGTGTTGGTACGCAGTATTTT.

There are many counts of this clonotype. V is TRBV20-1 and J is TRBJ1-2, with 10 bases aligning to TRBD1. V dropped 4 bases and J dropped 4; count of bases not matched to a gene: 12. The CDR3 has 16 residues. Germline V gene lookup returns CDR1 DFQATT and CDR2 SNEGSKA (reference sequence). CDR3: CSAIRQGATAGYGYTF. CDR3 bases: TGCAGTGCTATACGACAGGGGGCCACGGCCGGCTATGGCTACACCTTC.

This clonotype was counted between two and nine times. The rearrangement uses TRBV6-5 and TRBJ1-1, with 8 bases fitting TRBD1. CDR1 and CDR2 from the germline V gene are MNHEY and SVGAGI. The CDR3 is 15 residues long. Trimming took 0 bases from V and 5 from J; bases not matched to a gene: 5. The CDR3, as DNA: TGTGCCAGCAGTTACTCGCCGACAGGGGAGACTGAAGCTTTCTTT. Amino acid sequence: CASSYSPTGETEAFF.

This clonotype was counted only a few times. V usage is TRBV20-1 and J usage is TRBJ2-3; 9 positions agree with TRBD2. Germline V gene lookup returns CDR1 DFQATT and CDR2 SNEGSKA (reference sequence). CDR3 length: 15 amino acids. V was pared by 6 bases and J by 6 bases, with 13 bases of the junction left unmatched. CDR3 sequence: CSAPKFSGRSDTQYF. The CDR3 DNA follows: TGCAGTGCCCCCAAGTTTAGCGGGAGATCGGATACGCAGTATTTT.